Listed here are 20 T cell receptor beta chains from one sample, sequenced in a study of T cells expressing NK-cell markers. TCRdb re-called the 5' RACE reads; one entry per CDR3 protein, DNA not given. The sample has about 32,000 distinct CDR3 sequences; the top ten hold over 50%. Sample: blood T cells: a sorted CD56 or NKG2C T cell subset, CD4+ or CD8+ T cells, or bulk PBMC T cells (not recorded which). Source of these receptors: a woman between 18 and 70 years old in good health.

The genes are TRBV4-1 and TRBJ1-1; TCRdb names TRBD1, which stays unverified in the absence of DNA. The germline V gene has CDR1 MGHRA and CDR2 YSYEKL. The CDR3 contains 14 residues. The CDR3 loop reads CASSQEGQWLGAFF.

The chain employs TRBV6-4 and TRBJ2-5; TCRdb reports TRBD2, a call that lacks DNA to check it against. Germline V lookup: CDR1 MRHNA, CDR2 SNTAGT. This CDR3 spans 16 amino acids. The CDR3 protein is CASSLHGTSGKETQYF.

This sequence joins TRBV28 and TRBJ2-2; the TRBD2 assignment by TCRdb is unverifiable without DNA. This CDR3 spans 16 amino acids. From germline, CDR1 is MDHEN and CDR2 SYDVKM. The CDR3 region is CASSLRGLVWTGELFF.

This CDR3 is CSARGQNSGNTIYF. This chain uses TRBV20-1 with TRBJ1-3. Germline values: CDR1 DFQATT, CDR2 SNEGSKA (reference sequence). This CDR3 spans 14 amino acids.

The CDR3 sequence: CASSSLGDTQYF. V usage is TRBV12-3 or TRBV12-4 and J usage is TRBJ2-3. There are 12 residues in the CDR3.

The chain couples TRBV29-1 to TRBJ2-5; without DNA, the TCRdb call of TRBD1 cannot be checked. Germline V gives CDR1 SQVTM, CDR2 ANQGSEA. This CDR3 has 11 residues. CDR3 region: CGTGGEETQYF.

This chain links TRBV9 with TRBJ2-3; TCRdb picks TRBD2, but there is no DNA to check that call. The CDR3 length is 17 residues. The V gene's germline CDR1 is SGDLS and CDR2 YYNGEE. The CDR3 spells CASSVSGTISSTDTQYF. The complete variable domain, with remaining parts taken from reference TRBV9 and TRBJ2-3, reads DSGVTQTPKHLITATGQRVTLRCSPRSGDLSVYWYQQSLDQGLQFLIQYYNGEERAKGNILERFSAQQFPDLHSELNLSSLELGDSALYFCASSVSGTISSTDTQYFGPGTRLTVL.

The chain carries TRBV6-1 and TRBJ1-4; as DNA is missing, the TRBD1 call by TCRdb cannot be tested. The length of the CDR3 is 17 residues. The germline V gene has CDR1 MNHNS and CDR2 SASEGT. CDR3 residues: CASSEWGPPGTNEKLFF.

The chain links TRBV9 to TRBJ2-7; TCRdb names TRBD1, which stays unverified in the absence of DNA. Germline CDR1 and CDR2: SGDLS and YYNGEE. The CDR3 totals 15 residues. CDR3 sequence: CASSSPSTGEGEQYF.

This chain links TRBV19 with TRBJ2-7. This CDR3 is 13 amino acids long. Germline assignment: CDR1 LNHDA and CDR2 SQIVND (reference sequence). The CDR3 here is CASSYTVGHEQYF.

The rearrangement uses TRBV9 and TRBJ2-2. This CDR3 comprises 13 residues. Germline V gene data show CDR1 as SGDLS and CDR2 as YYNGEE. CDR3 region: CASSVGNTGELFF. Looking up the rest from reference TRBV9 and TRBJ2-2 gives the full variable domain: DSGVTQTPKHLITATGQRVTLRCSPRSGDLSVYWYQQSLDQGLQFLIQYYNGEERAKGNILERFSAQQFPDLHSELNLSSLELGDSALYFCASSVGNTGELFFGEGSRLTVL.

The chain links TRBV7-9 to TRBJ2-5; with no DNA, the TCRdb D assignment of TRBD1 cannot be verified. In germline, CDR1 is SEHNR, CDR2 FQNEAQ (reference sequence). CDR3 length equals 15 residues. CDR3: CASSLLTGAGETQYF.

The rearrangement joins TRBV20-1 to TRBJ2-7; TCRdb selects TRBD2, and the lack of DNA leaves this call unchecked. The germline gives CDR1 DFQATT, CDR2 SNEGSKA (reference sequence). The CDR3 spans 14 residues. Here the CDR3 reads CSARVGQRDYEQYF.

This CDR3 reads CASLPGDSTDTQYF. The rearrangement joins TRBV2 to TRBJ2-3; the TRBD1 assignment by TCRdb is unverifiable without DNA. This CDR3 has 14 amino acids. CDR1 and CDR2 (germline): SNHLY, FYNNEI.

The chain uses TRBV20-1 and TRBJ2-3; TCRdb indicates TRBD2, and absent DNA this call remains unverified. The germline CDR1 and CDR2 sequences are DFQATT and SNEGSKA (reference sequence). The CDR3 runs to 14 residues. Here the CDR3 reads CSVGASGRQDTQYF.

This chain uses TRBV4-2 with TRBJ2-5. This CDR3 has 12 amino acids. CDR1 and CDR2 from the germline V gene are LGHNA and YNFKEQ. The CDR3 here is CASSQEGETQYF.

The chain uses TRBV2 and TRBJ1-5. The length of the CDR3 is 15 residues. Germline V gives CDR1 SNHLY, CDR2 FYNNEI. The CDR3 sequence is CASRPSGRRDQPQHF.

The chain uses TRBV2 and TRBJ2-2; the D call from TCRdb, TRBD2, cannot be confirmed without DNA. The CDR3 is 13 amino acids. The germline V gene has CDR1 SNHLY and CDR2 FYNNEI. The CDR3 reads CAGGGGGTGELFF.

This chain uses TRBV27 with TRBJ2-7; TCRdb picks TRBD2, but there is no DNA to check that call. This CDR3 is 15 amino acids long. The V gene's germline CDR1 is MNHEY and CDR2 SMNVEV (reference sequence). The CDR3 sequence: CASSFSPESSYEQYF.

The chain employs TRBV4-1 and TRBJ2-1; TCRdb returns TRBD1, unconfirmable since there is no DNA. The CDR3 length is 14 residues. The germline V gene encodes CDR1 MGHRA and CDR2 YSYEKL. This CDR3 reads CASSRNTGAYEQFF.